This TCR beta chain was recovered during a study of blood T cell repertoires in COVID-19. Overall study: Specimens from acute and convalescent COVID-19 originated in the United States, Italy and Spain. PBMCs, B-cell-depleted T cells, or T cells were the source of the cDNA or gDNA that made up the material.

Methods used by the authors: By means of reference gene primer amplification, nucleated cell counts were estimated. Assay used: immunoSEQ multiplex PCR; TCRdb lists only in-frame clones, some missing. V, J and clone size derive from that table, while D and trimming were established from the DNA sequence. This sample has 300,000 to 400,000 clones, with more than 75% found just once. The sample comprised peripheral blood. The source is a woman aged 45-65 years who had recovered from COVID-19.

This chain's CDR3 is CASSVDGGYEQYF. The CDR3 DNA follows: TGTGCCAGCAGCGTAGACGGAGGCTACGAGCAGTACTTC. V is TRBV9 and J is TRBJ2-7, with D possibly TRBD2 on 5 matching bases. Germline CDR1 is SGDLS and CDR2 is YYNGEE. V dropped 0 bases and J dropped 3 bases, with 7 bases sitting between them. The CDR3 length is 13 residues.